Listed here are 8 T cell receptor beta chains from one sample, sequenced in a study of cytomegalovirus exposure and HLA in healthy donors. Assay: immunoSEQ multiplex PCR; the TCRdb copy retains only in-frame clones and omits some. Of over 200,000 clones in the sample, around 87% were seen once. Sequenced: PBMCs. The receptor source for this set is a woman between 18 and 29 years old in good health and CMV-seropositive.

The chain recombines TRBV6-5 with TRBJ2-7; TRBD2 is a possible D gene (6 bases). Trimming cost V 7 bases and J 6 bases, with 16 bases left between them. This CDR3 region has 13 residues. CDR1 is MNHEY and CDR2 is SVGAGI in the germline V gene. This chain's CDR3 is CASNSLRGGEQYF. CDR3 nucleotide sequence: TGTGCCAGCAATTCTCTTAGGGGAGGCGAGCAGTACTTC.

The V call is TRBV27, the J call TRBJ2-7, with 8 bases fitting TRBD2. CDR1 MNHEY and CDR2 SMNVEV come from the germline V gene (reference sequence). The CDR3 extends over 15 amino acids. The V gene end was trimmed by 3 bases and the J gene end by 5 bases; junction bases not matched to a gene: 9. CDR3 in amino acids: CASSLWTGGHHEQYF. In nucleotides, the CDR3 is TGTGCCAGCAGTTTGTGGACGGGAGGGCACCACGAGCAGTACTTC.

The J gene is TRBJ1-2, the V gene TRBV10-3; 9 positions match TRBD1. This CDR3 has 14 amino acids. Germline CDR1 ENHRY, CDR2 SYGVKD. The J segment lost 2 bases and the V segment lost 7 bases, leaving 5 bases of the junction unmatched. The CDR3 region has the DNA TGTGCCATCAAGGCGGGACAGGGCAACTATGGCTACACCTTC. Protein sequence: CAIKAGQGNYGYTF.

This clone was observed a single time. This chain links TRBV14 with TRBJ2-5, with D maybe TRBD1 (5 bases). CDR1 SGHDN and CDR2 FVKESK come from the germline V gene. Trimming cost V 6 bases and J 4 bases, with 21 bases left between them. The CDR3 contains 16 residues. DNA for the CDR3: TGTGCCAGCAGGCCAAGAGACCAGGGTCTCCTAGAGACCCAGTACTTC. It translates to CASRPRDQGLLETQYF.

V gene TRBV6-1 combines with J gene TRBJ2-1; tentatively, D is TRBD2 (5 bases). Trimming removed 7 bases from V and 0 bases from J, with 7 bases in between. The germline V gene has CDR1 MNHNS and CDR2 SASEGT. The CDR3 runs 13 residues. CDR3 in DNA: TGTGCCAGCAATCTAGCCTCCTACAATGAGCAGTTCTTC. Translated: CASNLASYNEQFF.

The chain joins TRBV29-1 to TRBJ2-2; no reliable D call. V dropped 5 bases and J dropped 2 bases, with 6 bases sitting between them. The CDR3 extends over 12 amino acids. CDR1 and CDR2 from the germline V gene are SQVTM and ANQGSEA. In DNA form, the CDR3 reads TGCAGCGTTTTCAGAAACACCGGGGAGCTGTTTTTT. Encoded protein: CSVFRNTGELFF.

The chain has TRBV5-6 and TRBJ2-7; TRBD2 agrees at 12 bases. CDR3 size: 18 residues. With 3 bases clipped from V and 1 base from J, the junction kept 11 bases outside the gene matches. Germline-derived CDR1 and CDR2 are SGHDT and YYEEEE. CDR3 in amino acids: CASSSLREGTSGSYEQYF. CDR3 DNA sequence: TGTGCCAGCAGCTCACTCCGGGAAGGGACTAGCGGGTCCTACGAGCAGTACTTC.

This clone was recorded only once. This chain links TRBV6-5 with TRBJ1-1; D perhaps matches TRBD1 (6 bases). Trimming shortened V by 4 bases and J by 4 bases, and 13 bases separated the two germline ends. CDR3 length: 14 amino acids. The germline V gene encodes CDR1 MNHEY and CDR2 SVGAGI. The CDR3 sequence: CASSFGGYGTEAFF. The DNA of the CDR3 is TGTGCCAGCAGTTTTGGGGGCTATGGCACTGAAGCTTTCTTT.